The 5 T cell receptor beta chains reported below all come from one sample, sequenced in a study of human T cells and chemical hapten exposure. Time point: patch test 2, 6 weeks after DPC sensitization. The treatment here: therapeutic diphenylcyclopropenone sensitization with weekly scalp DPC. TCRdb redid the calling of the RACE reads with MiXCR, one entry per CDR3 protein. The sample gives about 43,000 distinct CDR3 sequences, 3.3% of which show up once; approximately 7.1% is in the top ten. The sequences come from whole blood, collected in connection with sensitization to the hapten diphenylcyclopropenone (DPC). The receptors originated from a man in his forties or fifties with alopecia areata. Some clones in this sample may be carry-over from other donors' samples.

This clonotype was counted at least ten times. The gene calls are TRBV18 and TRBJ2-3; D might be TRBD2 (5 bases). CDR1 and CDR2 from the germline V gene are KGHSH and LQKENI. The CDR3 is 16 residues long. Trimming shortened V by 3 bases and J by 0 bases, and 13 bases separated the two germline ends. The CDR3 here is CASSPLSGDSTDTQYF. The CDR3 coding sequence is TGTGCCAGCTCACCGCTAAGCGGAGACAGCACAGATACGCAGTATTTT.

This clonotype was seen many times. Written as DNA, the CDR3 is TGTGCCAGCAGCCTGGACCGCGTGGAGACCCAGTACTTC. Protein product: CASSLDRVETQYF. The V gene is TRBV7-2, the J gene TRBJ2-5; D uncertain. CDR1 SGHTA and CDR2 FQGNSA come from the germline V gene. V dropped 5 bases and J dropped 5 bases, with 12 bases sitting between them. This CDR3 is 13 amino acids long.

The chain couples TRBV5-4 to TRBJ1-1; D not resolved. CDR3 length equals 14 residues. The V gene lost 4 bases and the J gene lost 4 bases, with 14 bases spanning the gap. Germline values: CDR1 SGHNT, CDR2 YYREEE (reference sequence). The CDR3 region is CASSPPRALTEAFF. The CDR3 bases are TGTGCCAGCAGCCCCCCTCGGGCGCTCACTGAAGCTTTCTTT.

This clonotype came up many times. The chain employs TRBV12-3 or TRBV12-4 and TRBJ2-1, with 7 bases matching TRBD1. Trimming took 5 bases from V and 0 from J; bases not matched to a gene: 4. The CDR3 is 15 amino acids. The CDR3 spells CASSLTGSSYNEQFF. CDR3 nucleotide sequence: TGTGCCAGCAGTCTGACAGGGTCCTCCTACAATGAGCAGTTCTTC.

This clonotype was detected a few times. The chain recombines TRBV7-9 with TRBJ2-5, with no clear D. This CDR3 spans 14 amino acids. The V end was cut by 1 base, the J end by 4 bases, with 10 bases between. Germline V CDR1 and CDR2: SEHNR, FQNEAQ (reference sequence). For the CDR3, the DNA is TGTGCCAGCAGCTTAGGTCGTCTGGGAGAGACCCAGTACTTC. The encoded protein is CASSLGRLGETQYF.